This TCR beta chain comes out of a study of early T cells in non-severe SARS-CoV-2 infection. Study overall: It was bulk RNA from unsorted whole blood that was sequenced, and the chains were unpaired.

This clonotype was picked up a small number of times. No antigen is known for it. Individual cDNA molecules received unique molecular identifiers during library preparation. TCRdb re-called the 5' RACE reads through MiXCR, storing one row per CDR3 protein. The repertoire holds about 59,000 distinct CDR3 sequences, with approximately 13% as singletons. Study-wide results and caveats: VDJdb matching favored anti-spike CD8 responses, missing private and CD4 specificities.

The germline V and J ends were trimmed by 1 base and 7 bases, with 8 bases remaining between them. The V gene's germline CDR1 is SGHNT and CDR2 YENEEA. The CDR3 loop spans 13 amino acids. The chain is built from TRBV11-3 and TRBJ2-1; D is uncertain. This clonotype was sampled from an adult who was a healthcare worker with PCR-confirmed SARS-CoV-2 infection or an uninfected control (not recorded which). Sequenced material: whole blood, taken at baseline. CDR3 protein: CASSLGPRNEQFF. The CDR3, as DNA: TGTGCCAGCAGCTTAGGGCCGAGGAATGAGCAGTTCTTC.